The 3 T cell receptor beta chains reported below all come from one sample, sequenced in a study of shared clonotypes between healthy human individuals. Using immunoSEQ multiplex PCR, the repertoire was profiled, and TCRdb retains in-frame clones only, with some absent. The sample gives about 530,000 clones, about 75% of which show up once; about an eighth is in the top ten. Sequenced material: PBMCs. The source of these receptors is a woman in her forties in good health. Some clones in this sample may be carry-over from other donors' samples.

This clone showed up just once. V is TRBV7-9 and J is TRBJ2-2; 8 positions match TRBD2. V was pared by 8 bases and J by 4 bases, with 6 bases of the junction left unmatched. Per germline, CDR1 SEHNR and CDR2 FQNEAQ (reference sequence). The CDR3 sequence is 14 residues long. The CDR3 reads CASEAGAFTGELFF. CDR3 coding DNA: TGTGCCAGCGAAGCGGGAGCTTTCACCGGGGAGCTGTTTTTT.

V is TRBV11-2 and J is TRBJ2-1, with 11 bases aligning to TRBD2. Germline loops: CDR1 SGHAT, CDR2 FQNNGV. The junction had 9 bases not matched to a gene; V was cut back by 5 bases and J by 12 bases. The CDR3 has 14 amino acids. CDR3 loop: CASSLYTSGSVQFF. DNA for the CDR3: TGTGCCAGCAGCCTTTACACTAGCGGGAGTGTGCAGTTCTTC.

This sequence joins TRBV19 and TRBJ2-7; TRBD2 might be the D (6 bases). Germline V gene data show CDR1 as LNHDA and CDR2 as SQIVND (reference sequence). The CDR3 consists of 12 residues. V lost 7 bases and J 6 bases, leaving 13 bases between the germline ends. The DNA of the CDR3 is TGTGCCAGTAACGATCGGGGGTCCGAGCAGTACTTC. Protein product: CASNDRGSEQYF.